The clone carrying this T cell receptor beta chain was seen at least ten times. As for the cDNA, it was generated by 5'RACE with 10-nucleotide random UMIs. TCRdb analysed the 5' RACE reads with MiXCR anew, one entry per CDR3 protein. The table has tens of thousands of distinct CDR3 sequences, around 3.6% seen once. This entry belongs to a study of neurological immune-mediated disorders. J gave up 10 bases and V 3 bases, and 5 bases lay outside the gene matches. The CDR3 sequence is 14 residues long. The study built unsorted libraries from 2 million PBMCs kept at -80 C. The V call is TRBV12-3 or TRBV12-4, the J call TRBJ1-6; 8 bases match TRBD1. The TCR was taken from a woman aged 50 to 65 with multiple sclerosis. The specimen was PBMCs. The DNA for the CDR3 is TGTGCCAGCAGTTTTGACAGGGGAGGATCACCCCTCCACTTT. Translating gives CASSFDRGGSPLHF.